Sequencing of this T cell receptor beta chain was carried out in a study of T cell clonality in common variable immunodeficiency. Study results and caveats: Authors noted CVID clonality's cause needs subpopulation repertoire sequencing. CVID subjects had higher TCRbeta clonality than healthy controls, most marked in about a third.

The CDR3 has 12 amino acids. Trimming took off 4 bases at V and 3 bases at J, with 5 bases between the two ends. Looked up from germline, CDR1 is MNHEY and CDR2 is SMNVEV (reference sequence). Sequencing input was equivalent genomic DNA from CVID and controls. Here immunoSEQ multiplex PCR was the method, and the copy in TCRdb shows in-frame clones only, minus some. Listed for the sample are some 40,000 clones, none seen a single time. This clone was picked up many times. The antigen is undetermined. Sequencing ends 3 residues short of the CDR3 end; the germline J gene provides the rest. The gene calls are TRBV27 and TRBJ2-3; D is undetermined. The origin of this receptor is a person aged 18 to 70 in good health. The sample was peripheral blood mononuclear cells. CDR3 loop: CASSSKTDTQYF. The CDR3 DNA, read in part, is TGTGCCAGCAGTTCTAAGACAGATACG.